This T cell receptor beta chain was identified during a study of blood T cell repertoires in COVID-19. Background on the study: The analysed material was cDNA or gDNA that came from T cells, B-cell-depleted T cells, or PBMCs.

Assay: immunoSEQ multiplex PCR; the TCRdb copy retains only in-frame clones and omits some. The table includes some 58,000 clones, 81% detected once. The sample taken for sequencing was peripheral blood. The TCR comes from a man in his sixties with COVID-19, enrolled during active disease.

CDR3 sequence (DNA): TGTGCCAGCAGTTACCTGGATAGGGGATACGAGCAGTACTTC. Translation gives CASSYLDRGYEQYF. This chain links TRBV2 with TRBJ2-7, with D possibly being TRBD1 (5 bases). The CDR3 is 14 amino acids. Germline lookup yields CDR1 SNHLY and CDR2 FYNNEI. The V and J ends lost 5 bases and 4 bases respectively, with 15 bases between them.